A selection of T cell receptor beta chains follows, all from one sample in a study of cytomegalovirus exposure and HLA in healthy donors. Only in-frame clones appear in the TCRdb table, and some are missing; sequencing was by immunoSEQ multiplex PCR. The sample includes about 170,000 clones, around 80% seen only once; the top ten take about 5%. Sequenced: PBMCs. The receptors come from a woman between 45 and 60 years old in good health and CMV-seropositive. CDR3s include the opening cysteine and the closing phenylalanine or tryptophan. D genes are given only for firm matches. The size field is filled for only some rows; it gives once, few, many or a size class.

D gene	V gene	CDR3 length	clone size	J gene	CDR3 protein	CDR3 DNA
NA	TRBV5-5	14	NA	TRBJ1-1	CASSFAEMNTEAFF	TGTGCCAGCAGCTTTGCGGAGATGAACACTGAAGCTTTCTTT
NA	TRBV5-1	14	NA	TRBJ2-2	CASSLWGDTGELFF	TGCGCCAGCAGCTTGTGGGGGGATACCGGGGAGCTGTTTTTT
TRBD1	TRBV13	13	NA	TRBJ2-1	CASSRDRANEQFF	TGTGCCAGCAGCCGGGACAGGGCTAATGAGCAGTTCTTC
NA	TRBV6-5	15	few	TRBJ2-7	CASSYSGRNPYEQYF	TGTGCCAGCAGTTACTCGGGGCGGAACCCCTACGAGCAGTACTTC
NA	TRBV4-2	15	NA	TRBJ2-5	CASSQDGHLKETQYF	TGTGCCAGCAGCCAAGATGGACACCTCAAAGAGACCCAGTACTTC
NA	TRBV11-2	13	few	TRBJ2-7	CASSPGQNPDADF	TGTGCCAGCAGCCCGGGACAAAACCCGGACGCGGACTTC
NA	TRBV6-4	15	NA	TRBJ1-1	CASTPGAGAPTEAFF	TGTGCCAGCACCCCAGGGGCGGGGGCGCCCACTGAAGCTTTCTTT
NA	TRBV18	17	NA	TRBJ1-4	CASSPRTDPGGNEKLFF	TGTGCCAGCTCACCAAGGACAGACCCTGGTGGGAATGAAAAACTGTTTTTT
NA	TRBV9	15	NA	TRBJ2-1	CASSVFPEAPNEQFF	TGTGCCAGCAGCGTATTTCCAGAAGCGCCCAATGAGCAGTTCTTC
NA	TRBV5-1	11	NA	TRBJ2-7	CASRMENEQYF	TGCGCCAGCAGGATGGAGAACGAGCAGTACTTC
TRBD2	TRBV7-9	15	NA	TRBJ2-3	CASSSQAGETDTQYF	TGTGCCAGCAGCTCCCAGGCGGGAGAGACAGATACGCAGTATTTT
TRBD1	TRBV30	15	few	TRBJ1-3	CAWSTGVGSGNTIYF	TGTGCCTGGAGTACAGGGGTAGGCTCTGGAAACACCATATATTTT
TRBD2	TRBV19	14	NA	TRBJ2-7	CASSRAGGTKEQYF	TGTGCCAGTAGTAGGGCGGGAGGCACTAAGGAGCAGTACTTC
TRBD1	TRBV19	11	NA	TRBJ1-2	CATGQGYGYTF	TGTGCCACCGGACAGGGATATGGCTACACCTTC
NA	TRBV7-3	13	NA	TRBJ2-7	CASSPRPGYEQYF	TGTGCCAGCAGCCCCCGTCCAGGCTACGAGCAGTACTTC
NA	TRBV7-2	11	NA	TRBJ1-2	CASSQSYGYTF	TGTGCCAGCAGCCAGTCCTATGGCTACACCTTC
TRBD2	TRBV18	15	NA	TRBJ2-7	CASSLQSGSNNEQYF	TGTGCCAGCTCACTCCAAAGCGGGAGTAACAACGAGCAGTACTTC
TRBD1	TRBV29-1	10	NA	TRBJ2-4	CSVTGTGEYF	TGCAGCGTTACCGGGACAGGGGAGTACTTC
NA	TRBV4-2	14	NA	TRBJ2-2	CASSQVRASGELFF	TGTGCCAGCAGCCAAGTGAGAGCGTCCGGGGAGCTGTTTTTT
TRBD1	TRBV11-1	17	once	TRBJ1-3	CASSSKTGPTIGNTIYF	TGTGCCAGCAGCTCAAAGACAGGGCCGACGATTGGAAACACCATATATTTT
NA	TRBV7-9	15	once	TRBJ1-6	CASSLEGLGITPLHF	TGTGCCAGCAGCTTAGAGGGACTAGGGATTACCCCCCTCCACTTT
TRBD1	TRBV28	15	NA	TRBJ1-1	CASSLPGTGDTEAFF	TGTGCCAGCAGTTTGCCCGGGACAGGGGACACTGAAGCTTTCTTT
TRBD1	TRBV6-5	13	NA	TRBJ1-1	CATGGTAVFRAFF	TGTGCCACTGGGGGGACAGCTGTATTTCGGGCTTTCTTT
NA	TRBV7-3	14	NA	TRBJ1-1	CASSPSAGNTEAFF	TGTGCCAGCAGCCCTTCTGCGGGGAACACTGAAGCTTTCTTT
TRBD1	TRBV11-2	16	NA	TRBJ2-1	CASSLLGDRVSSEQFF	TGTGCCAGCAGCTTACTCGGGGACAGGGTATCTAGTGAGCAGTTCTTC
TRBD1	TRBV5-1	17	NA	TRBJ1-5	CASSSSDREARNQPQHF	TGCGCCAGCAGCTCCTCGGACAGGGAGGCTCGCAATCAGCCCCAGCATTTT
NA	TRBV6-1	13	NA	TRBJ1-4	CASLNPANEKLFF	TGTGCCAGCCTAAATCCCGCTAATGAAAAACTGTTTTTT
NA	TRBV7-3	13	few	TRBJ1-1	CASSLGWSTEAFF	TGTGCCAGCAGCTTAGGTTGGAGCACTGAAGCTTTCTTT
TRBD1	TRBV18	14	NA	TRBJ2-3	CASSATGGTDTQYF	TGTGCCAGCTCAGCCACAGGGGGCACAGATACGCAGTATTTT
NA	TRBV5-4	15	NA	TRBJ1-2	CASSKRLGGAEGYTF	TGTGCCAGCAGCAAGCGACTTGGGGGCGCGGAAGGCTACACCTTC
TRBD1	TRBV19	16	NA	TRBJ2-2	CASSMTRGLIGGELFF	TGTGCCAGTAGTATGACCAGGGGGCTTATTGGCGGGGAGCTGTTTTTT
TRBD1	TRBV9	15	NA	TRBJ1-3	CASSARTGGGNTIYF	TGTGCCAGCAGCGCCCGGACAGGCGGGGGAAACACCATATATTTT
NA	TRBV10-3	11	NA	TRBJ2-3	CAIGETDTQYF	TGTGCCATCGGGGAGACGGATACGCAGTATTTT
TRBD1	TRBV19	14	NA	TRBJ1-2	CASIGQGLHYGYTF	TGTGCCAGTATTGGACAGGGGTTGCACTATGGCTACACCTTC
TRBD2	TRBV7-9	17	NA	TRBJ2-1	CASSPQTSGRPYNEQFF	TGTGCCAGCAGCCCCCAGACTAGCGGGAGACCTTACAATGAGCAGTTCTTC
TRBD2	TRBV4-2	17	NA	TRBJ2-3	CASSQETSGGLSDTQYF	TGTGCCAGCAGCCAAGAGACTAGCGGGGGACTATCAGATACGCAGTATTTT
TRBD2	TRBV5-5	19	once	TRBJ2-1	CASSFWRGSGASSYNEQFF	TGTGCCAGCAGCTTCTGGCGTGGTAGCGGGGCGAGCTCCTACAATGAGCAGTTCTTC
TRBD1	TRBV19	16	once	TRBJ1-5	CASSFTGARGNQPQHF	TGTGCCAGTAGTTTTACAGGGGCGAGGGGCAATCAGCCCCAGCATTTT
NA	TRBV7-3	15	NA	TRBJ2-3	CASSLNGGVGDTQYF	TGTGCCAGCAGCTTAAACGGCGGGGTTGGAGATACGCAGTATTTT
NA	TRBV27	16	NA	TRBJ2-2	CASSLAGGGNTGELFF	TGTGCCAGCAGTTTAGCGGGTGGAGGGAACACCGGGGAGCTGTTTTTT
NA	TRBV4-2	15	NA	TRBJ2-3	CASSQDFREVDTQYF	TGTGCCAGCAGCCAAGATTTTCGAGAGGTAGATACGCAGTATTTT
NA	TRBV11-2	13	NA	TRBJ2-7	CASNQRTGNEQYF	TGTGCCAGCAACCAGAGGACGGGGAATGAGCAGTACTTC
NA	TRBV9	13	NA	TRBJ1-5	CASSRAGRQPQHF	TGTGCCAGCAGCCGCGCAGGGAGGCAGCCCCAGCATTTT
TRBD1	TRBV30	17	NA	TRBJ1-2	CAWSPRTGGAANYGYTF	TGTGCCTGGAGTCCCCGGACAGGGGGTGCAGCTAACTATGGCTACACCTTC
NA	TRBV5-4	16	NA	TRBJ2-1	CASSLGSGLTYNEQFF	TGTGCCAGCAGCTTGGGGTCAGGGCTCACCTACAATGAGCAGTTCTTC
NA	TRBV18	12	NA	TRBJ2-1	CASSPAANEQFF	TGTGCCAGCTCACCAGCGGCCAATGAGCAGTTCTTC
TRBD2	TRBV2	15	NA	TRBJ2-3	CARGLAGESTDTQYF	TGTGCCAGGGGACTAGCGGGGGAAAGCACAGATACGCAGTATTTT
NA	TRBV28	15	NA	TRBJ1-4	CASSPPPGPGEKLFF	TGTGCCAGCAGTCCACCCCCGGGCCCGGGGGAAAAACTGTTTTTT
NA	TRBV7-9	16	NA	TRBJ1-2	CASSSELRYEVYGYTF	TGTGCCAGCAGCTCCGAATTGAGGTACGAAGTCTATGGCTACACCTTC
NA	TRBV27	14	NA	TRBJ2-7	CASSARLPSYEQYF	TGTGCCAGCAGCGCAAGACTACCCTCCTACGAGCAGTACTTC
TRBD2	TRBV5-1	18	once	TRBJ2-7	CASSSKGLAGGNLYEQYF	TGCGCCAGCAGCTCTAAAGGACTAGCGGGGGGAAACCTCTACGAGCAGTACTTC
NA	TRBV7-9	14	NA	TRBJ2-2	CASSSTENTGELFF	TGTGCCAGCAGCTCGACAGAGAACACCGGGGAGCTGTTTTTT
TRBD2	TRBV6-5	13	NA	TRBJ2-1	CASRPSGLNEQFF	TGTGCCAGCAGGCCTAGCGGGCTAAATGAGCAGTTCTTC
NA	TRBV5-1	15	NA	TRBJ1-1	CASSPREGGNTEAFF	TGCGCCAGCAGCCCCAGGGAAGGGGGGAACACTGAAGCTTTCTTT
TRBD1	TRBV10-3	15	NA	TRBJ2-5	CAIRDDRGPQETQYF	TGTGCCATCAGGGACGACAGGGGCCCCCAGGAGACCCAGTACTTC
NA	TRBV7-6	15	NA	TRBJ2-1	CASSSVAGPFNEQFF	TGTGCCAGCAGCTCAGTGGCGGGACCTTTCAATGAGCAGTTCTTC
TRBD2	TRBV4-2	17	few	TRBJ2-1	CASSQTSGRNVYNEQFF	TGTGCCAGCAGCCAGACTAGCGGGAGAAACGTCTACAATGAGCAGTTCTTC
TRBD2	TRBV10-3	16	few	TRBJ2-7	CAITSGLLAGTYEQYF	TGTGCCATCACATCAGGCCTACTAGCGGGGACCTACGAGCAGTACTTC